This T cell receptor (beta chain) emerged from a study of cytomegalovirus exposure and HLA in healthy donors. Study results and limitations: Most subjects had HLA-A and HLA-B alleles reportedly predicted accurately by TCR beta sequences.

Worth noting for this clone: The target antigen is unknown.

PCR primers comprised 60 Vbeta and 13 Jbeta primers. Only in-frame clones appear in the TCRdb table, and some are missing; sequencing was by immunoSEQ multiplex PCR. Seen here are about 190,000 clones, roughly 80% observed once, and the top ten hold approximately 2%. Germline V gene sequence: CDR1 MGHRA, CDR2 YSYEKL. The CDR3 loop spans 13 amino acids. Losses at the gene ends were 1 base for V and 7 bases for J; bases not matched to a gene: 4. The TCR comes from a woman in her thirties in good health and CMV-seropositive. Sample: PBMCs. The gene calls are TRBV4-1 and TRBJ2-7; TRBD2 matches at 7 bases. The CDR3 bases are TGCGCCAGCAGCCAAGTAGAAGCGGGGGAGCAGTACTTC. It is translated as CASSQVEAGEQYF.